This T cell receptor (beta chain) stems from a study of blood T cell repertoires in COVID-19. At the level of the study: Whether acute or convalescent, the COVID-19 samples came from the United States, Italy and Spain. PBMCs, B-cell-depleted T cells, or T cells provided the cDNA or gDNA that made up the material.

As processed by the authors: Estimated nucleated cell counts came from reference gene primer amplification. Repertoires were generated with immunoSEQ multiplex PCR, while TCRdb's copy carries only in-frame clones and drops some. V and J calls and clone size come straight from that table; D and trimming were deduced from the DNA. The sample includes over 150,000 clones, around 82% of them seen just once. V was pared by 4 bases and J by 5 bases, with 14 bases between. Germline V lookup: CDR1 LGHDT, CDR2 YNNKEL (reference sequence). This CDR3 has 14 amino acids. This chain links TRBV3-1 (or the pseudogene TRBV3-2) with TRBJ1-1; D is perhaps TRBD1 (5 bases). The sequenced material came from peripheral blood. This receptor was taken from an older woman who had recovered from COVID-19. The CDR3 here is CASSPQGAGTEAFF. In nucleotides, the CDR3 is TGTGCCAGCAGCCCCCAGGGCGCGGGGACTGAAGCTTTCTTT.